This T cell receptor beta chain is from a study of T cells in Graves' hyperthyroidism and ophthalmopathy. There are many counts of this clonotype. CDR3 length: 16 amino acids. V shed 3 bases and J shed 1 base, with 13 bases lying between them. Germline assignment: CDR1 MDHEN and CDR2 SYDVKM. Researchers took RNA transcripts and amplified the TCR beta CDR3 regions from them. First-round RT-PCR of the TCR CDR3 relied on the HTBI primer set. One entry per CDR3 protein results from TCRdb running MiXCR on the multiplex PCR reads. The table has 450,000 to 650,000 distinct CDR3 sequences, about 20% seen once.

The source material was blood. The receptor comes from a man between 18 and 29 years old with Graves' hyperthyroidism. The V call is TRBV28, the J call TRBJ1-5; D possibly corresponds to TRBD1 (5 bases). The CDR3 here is CASSLSGIGSNQPQHF. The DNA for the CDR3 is TGTGCCAGCAGTTTGTCAGGGATAGGAAGCAATCAGCCCCAGCATTTT.